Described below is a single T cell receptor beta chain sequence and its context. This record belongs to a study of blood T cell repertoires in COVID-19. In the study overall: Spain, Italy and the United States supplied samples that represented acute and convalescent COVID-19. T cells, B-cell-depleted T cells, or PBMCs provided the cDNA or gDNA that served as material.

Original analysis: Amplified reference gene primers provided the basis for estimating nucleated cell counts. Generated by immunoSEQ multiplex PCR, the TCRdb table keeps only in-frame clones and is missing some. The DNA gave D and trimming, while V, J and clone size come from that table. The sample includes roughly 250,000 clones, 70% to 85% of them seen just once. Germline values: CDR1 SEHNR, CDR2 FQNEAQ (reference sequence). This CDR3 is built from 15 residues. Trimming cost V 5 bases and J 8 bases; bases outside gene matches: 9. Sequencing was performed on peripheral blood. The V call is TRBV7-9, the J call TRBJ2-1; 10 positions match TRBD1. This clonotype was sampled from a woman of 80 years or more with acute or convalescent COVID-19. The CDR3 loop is CASSRGQGVHDEQFF. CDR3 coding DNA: TGTGCCAGCAGCCGTGGACAGGGGGTTCACGATGAGCAGTTCTTC.